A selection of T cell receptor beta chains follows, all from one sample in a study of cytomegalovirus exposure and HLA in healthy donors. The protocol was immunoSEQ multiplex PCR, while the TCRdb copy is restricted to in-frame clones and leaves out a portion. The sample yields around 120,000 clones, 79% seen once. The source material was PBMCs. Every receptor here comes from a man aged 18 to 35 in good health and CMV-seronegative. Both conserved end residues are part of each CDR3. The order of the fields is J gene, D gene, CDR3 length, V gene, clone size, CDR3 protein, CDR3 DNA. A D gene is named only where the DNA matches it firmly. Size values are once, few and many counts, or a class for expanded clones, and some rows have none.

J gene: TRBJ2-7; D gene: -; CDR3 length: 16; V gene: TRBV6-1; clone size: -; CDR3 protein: CASSEHWEIPSYEQYF; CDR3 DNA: TGTGCCAGCAGTGAACACTGGGAGATCCCTTCCTACGAGCAGTACTTC
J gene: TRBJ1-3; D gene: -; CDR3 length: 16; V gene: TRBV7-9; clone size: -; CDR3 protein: CASSLGAKPSGNTIYF; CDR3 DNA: TGTGCCAGCAGCTTAGGCGCCAAGCCCTCTGGAAACACCATATATTTT
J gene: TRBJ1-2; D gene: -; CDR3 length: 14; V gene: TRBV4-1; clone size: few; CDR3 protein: CASSPILGHQGYTF; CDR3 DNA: TGCGCCAGCAGCCCAATTTTGGGACATCAAGGCTACACCTTC
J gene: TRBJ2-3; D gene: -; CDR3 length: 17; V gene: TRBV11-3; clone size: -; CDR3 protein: CASSLSVSGDGPDTQYF; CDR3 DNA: TGTGCCAGCAGCTTATCGGTTAGCGGTGATGGGCCAGATACGCAGTATTTT
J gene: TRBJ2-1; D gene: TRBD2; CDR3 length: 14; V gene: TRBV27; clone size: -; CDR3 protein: CASSQREPYNEQFF; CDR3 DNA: TGTGCCAGCAGTCAGCGGGAGCCCTACAATGAGCAGTTCTTC
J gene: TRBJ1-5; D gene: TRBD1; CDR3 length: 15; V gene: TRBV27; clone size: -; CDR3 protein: CASRRRDRVGQPQHF; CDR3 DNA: TGTGCCAGCAGACGGAGGGACAGGGTTGGTCAGCCCCAGCATTTT
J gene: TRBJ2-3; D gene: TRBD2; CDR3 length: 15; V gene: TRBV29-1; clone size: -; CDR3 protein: CSVDPGLARSDTQYF; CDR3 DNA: TGCAGCGTTGACCCGGGACTAGCTCGATCAGATACGCAGTATTTT
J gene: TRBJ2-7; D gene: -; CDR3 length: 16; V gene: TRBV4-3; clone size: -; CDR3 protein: CASSQEGSSGSYEQYF; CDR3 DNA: TGCGCCAGCAGCCAAGAAGGAAGTAGCGGCTCCTACGAGCAGTACTTC
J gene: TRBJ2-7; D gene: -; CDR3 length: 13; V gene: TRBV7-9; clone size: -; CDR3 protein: CASSSLGGGEQYF; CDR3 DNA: TGTGCCAGCAGCTCCTTGGGGGGTGGCGAGCAGTACTTC
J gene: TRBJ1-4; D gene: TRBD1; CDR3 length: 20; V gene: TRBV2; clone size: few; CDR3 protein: CASSRGDRGPNPILNEKLFF; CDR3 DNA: TGTGCCAGCAGCCGGGGGGACAGGGGACCCAATCCTATCCTCAATGAAAAACTGTTTTTT
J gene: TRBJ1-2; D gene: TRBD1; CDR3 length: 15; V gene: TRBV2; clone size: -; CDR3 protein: CASSGQQGINYGYTF; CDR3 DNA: TGTGCCAGCAGTGGCCAACAGGGGATTAACTATGGCTACACCTTC
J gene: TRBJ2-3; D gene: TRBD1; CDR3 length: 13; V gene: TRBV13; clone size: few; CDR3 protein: CAATGVGSDTQYF; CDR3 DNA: TGTGCCGCAACAGGGGTTGGGTCAGATACGCAGTATTTT
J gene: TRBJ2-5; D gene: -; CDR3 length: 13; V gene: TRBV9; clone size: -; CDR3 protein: CASSVTGQETQYF; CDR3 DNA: TGTGCCAGCAGCGTCACAGGACAAGAGACCCAGTACTTC
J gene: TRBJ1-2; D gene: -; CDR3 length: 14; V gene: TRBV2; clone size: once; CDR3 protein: CASSDTGGNYGYTF; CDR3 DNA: TGTGCCAGCAGTGATACGGGGGGTAACTATGGCTACACCTTC
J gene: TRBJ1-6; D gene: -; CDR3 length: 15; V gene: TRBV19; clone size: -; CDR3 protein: CASRTASSYNSPLHF; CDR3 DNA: TGTGCCAGTAGGACAGCTAGCTCCTATAATTCACCCCTCCACTTT
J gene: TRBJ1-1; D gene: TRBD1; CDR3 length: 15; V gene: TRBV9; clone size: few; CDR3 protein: CASSVEGQGATEAFF; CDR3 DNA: TGTGCCAGCAGCGTAGAGGGACAGGGGGCAACTGAAGCTTTCTTT
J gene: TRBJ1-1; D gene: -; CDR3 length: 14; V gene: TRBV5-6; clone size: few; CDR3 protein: CASSPGDSNTEAFF; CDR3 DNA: TGTGCCAGCAGCCCGGGGGACTCCAACACTGAAGCTTTCTTT
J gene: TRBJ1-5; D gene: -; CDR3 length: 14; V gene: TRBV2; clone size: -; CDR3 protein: CASSETGFGQPQHF; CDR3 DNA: TGTGCCAGCAGTGAAACAGGGTTTGGGCAGCCCCAGCATTTT
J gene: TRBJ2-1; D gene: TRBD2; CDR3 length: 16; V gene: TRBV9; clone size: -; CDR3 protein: CASSVGTGLTYNEQFF; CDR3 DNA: TGTGCCAGCAGCGTAGGGACGGGACTAACATACAATGAGCAGTTCTTC
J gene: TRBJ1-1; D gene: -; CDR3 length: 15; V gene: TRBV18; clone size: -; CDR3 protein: CASQPQGLGNTEAFF; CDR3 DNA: TGTGCCAGCCAGCCGCAGGGTTTAGGTAACACTGAAGCTTTCTTT
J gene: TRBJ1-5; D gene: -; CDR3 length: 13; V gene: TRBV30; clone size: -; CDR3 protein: CAWSVGGPQPQHF; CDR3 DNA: TGTGCCTGGAGTGTGGGGGGGCCTCAGCCCCAGCATTTT
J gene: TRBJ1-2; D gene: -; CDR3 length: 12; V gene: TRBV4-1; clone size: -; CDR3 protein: CASSQAARGYTF; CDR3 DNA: TGCGCCAGCAGCCAGGCCGCCCGTGGCTACACCTTC
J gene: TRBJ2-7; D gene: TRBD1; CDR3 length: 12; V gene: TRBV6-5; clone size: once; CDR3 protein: CANWDRAYEQYF; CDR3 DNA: TGTGCCAACTGGGACAGGGCCTACGAGCAGTACTTC
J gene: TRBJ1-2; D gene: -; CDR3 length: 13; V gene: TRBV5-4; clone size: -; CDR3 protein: CASSPQENYGYTF; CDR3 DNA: TGTGCCAGCAGCCCACAGGAGAACTATGGCTACACCTTC
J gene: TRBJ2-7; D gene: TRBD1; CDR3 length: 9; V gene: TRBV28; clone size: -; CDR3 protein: CAAGGEQYF; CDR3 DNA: TGTGCGGCAGGGGGCGAGCAGTACTTC
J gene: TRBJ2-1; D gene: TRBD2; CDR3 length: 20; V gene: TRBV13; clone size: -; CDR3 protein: CASSLERWGTSGRGGNEQFF; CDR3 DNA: TGTGCCAGCAGCTTAGAAAGGTGGGGGACTAGCGGGAGGGGGGGGAATGAGCAGTTCTTC